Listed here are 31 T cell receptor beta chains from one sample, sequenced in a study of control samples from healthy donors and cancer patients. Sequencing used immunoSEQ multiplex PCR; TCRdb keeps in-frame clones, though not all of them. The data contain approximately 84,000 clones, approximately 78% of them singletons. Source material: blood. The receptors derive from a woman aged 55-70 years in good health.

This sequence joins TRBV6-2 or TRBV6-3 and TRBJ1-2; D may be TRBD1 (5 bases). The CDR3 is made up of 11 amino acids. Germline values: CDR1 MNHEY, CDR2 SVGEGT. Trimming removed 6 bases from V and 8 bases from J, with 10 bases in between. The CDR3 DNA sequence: TGTGCCAGCAGCACAGGTTACGGCTACACCTTC. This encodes CASSTGYGYTF.

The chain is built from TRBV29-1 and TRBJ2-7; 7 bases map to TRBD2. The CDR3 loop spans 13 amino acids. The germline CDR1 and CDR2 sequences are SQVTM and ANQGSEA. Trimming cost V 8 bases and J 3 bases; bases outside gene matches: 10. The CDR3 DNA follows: TGCAGCCCCGGCGGGCGGGGGTACTACGAGCAGTACTTC. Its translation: CSPGGRGYYEQYF.

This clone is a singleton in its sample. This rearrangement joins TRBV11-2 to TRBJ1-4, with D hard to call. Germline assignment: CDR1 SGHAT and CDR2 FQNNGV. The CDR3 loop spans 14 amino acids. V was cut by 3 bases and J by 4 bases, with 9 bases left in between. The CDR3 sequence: CASSFPGNNEKLFF. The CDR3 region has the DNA TGTGCCAGCAGCTTTCCGGGGAATAATGAAAAACTGTTTTTT.

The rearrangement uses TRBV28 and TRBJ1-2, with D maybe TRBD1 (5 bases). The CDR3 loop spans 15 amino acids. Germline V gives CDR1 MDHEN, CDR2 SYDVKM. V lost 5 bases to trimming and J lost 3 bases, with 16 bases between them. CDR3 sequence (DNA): TGTGCCAGCAGTGTAGGGGATGCAAGGTACTATGGCTACACCTTC. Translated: CASSVGDARYYGYTF.

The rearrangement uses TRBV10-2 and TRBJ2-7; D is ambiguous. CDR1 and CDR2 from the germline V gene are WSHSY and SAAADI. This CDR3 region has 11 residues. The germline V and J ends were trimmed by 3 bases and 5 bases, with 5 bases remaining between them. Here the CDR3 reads CASSDGHEQYF. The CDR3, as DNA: TGCGCCAGCAGTGATGGGCACGAGCAGTACTTC.

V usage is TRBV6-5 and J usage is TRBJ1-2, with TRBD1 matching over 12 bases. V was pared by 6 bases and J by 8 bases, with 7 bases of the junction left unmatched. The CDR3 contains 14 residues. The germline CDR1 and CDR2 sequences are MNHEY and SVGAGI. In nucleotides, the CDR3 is TGTGCCAGCAGCCGGGACAGGGGGCGTCAAGGCTACACCTTC. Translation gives CASSRDRGRQGYTF.

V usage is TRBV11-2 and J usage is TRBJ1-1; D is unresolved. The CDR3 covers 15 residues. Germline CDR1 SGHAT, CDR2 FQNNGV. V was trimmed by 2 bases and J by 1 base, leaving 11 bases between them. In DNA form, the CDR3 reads TGTGCCAGCAGCTTATCTGGATACGGGAACACTGAAGCTTTCTTT. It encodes CASSLSGYGNTEAFF.

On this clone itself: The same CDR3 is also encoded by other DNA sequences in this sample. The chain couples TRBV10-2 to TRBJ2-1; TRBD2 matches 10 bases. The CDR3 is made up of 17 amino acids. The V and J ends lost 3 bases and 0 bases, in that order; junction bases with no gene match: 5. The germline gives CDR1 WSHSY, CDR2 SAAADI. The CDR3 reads CASSERLAGGSYNEQFF. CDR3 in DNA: TGCGCCAGCAGTGAAAGGTTAGCGGGAGGCTCCTACAATGAGCAGTTCTTC.

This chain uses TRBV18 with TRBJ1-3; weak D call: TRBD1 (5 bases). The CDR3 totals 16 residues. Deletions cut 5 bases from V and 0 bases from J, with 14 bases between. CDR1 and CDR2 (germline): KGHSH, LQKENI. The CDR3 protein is CASSWGRSSSGNTIYF. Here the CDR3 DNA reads TGTGCCAGCTCATGGGGACGCTCAAGCTCTGGAAACACCATATATTTT.

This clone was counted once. CDR3 in DNA: TGTGCCAGCAGCTTTGCGGGGGCGACGTACAATGAGCAGTTCTTC. It codes for CASSFAGATYNEQFF. The gene calls are TRBV7-2 and TRBJ2-1; possibly TRBD2 for D (7 bases). The CDR3 sequence is 15 residues long. From germline, CDR1 is SGHTA and CDR2 FQGNSA. V gave up 3 bases and J gave up 4 bases, with 13 bases separating them.

The chain's CDR3 is CATSRDRGTDGYTF. The CDR3 region has the DNA TGTGCCACCAGCAGAGATCGGGGGACGGATGGCTACACCTTC. The gene calls are TRBV15 and TRBJ1-2, with D maybe TRBD1 (5 bases). Germline CDR1 and CDR2: LNHNV and YYDKDF (reference sequence). The CDR3 totals 14 residues. Trimming left V 0 bases short and J 6 bases short, with 11 bases between.

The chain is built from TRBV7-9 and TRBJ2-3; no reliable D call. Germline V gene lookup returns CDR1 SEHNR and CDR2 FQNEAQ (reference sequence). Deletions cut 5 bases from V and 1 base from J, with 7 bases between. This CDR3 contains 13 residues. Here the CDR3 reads CASSLSGTDTQYF. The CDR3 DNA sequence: TGTGCCAGCAGCCTTTCGGGCACAGATACGCAGTATTTT.

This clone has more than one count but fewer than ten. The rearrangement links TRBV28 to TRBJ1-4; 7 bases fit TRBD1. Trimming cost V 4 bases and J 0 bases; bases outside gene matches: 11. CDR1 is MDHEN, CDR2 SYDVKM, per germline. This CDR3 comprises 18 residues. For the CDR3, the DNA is TGTGCCAGCAGTTCTCCGGGACAGTTTCTTGCAACTAATGAAAAACTGTTTTTT. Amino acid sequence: CASSSPGQFLATNEKLFF. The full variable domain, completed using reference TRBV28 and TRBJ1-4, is DVKVTQSSRYLVKRTGEKVFLECVQDMDHENMFWYRQDPGLGLRLIYFSYDVKMKEKGDIPEGYSVSREKKERFSLILESASTNQTSMYLCASSSPGQFLATNEKLFFGSGTQLSVL.

DNA of the CDR3: TGTGCCAGCAGCCTGGGGGGGAAGGGGAACACTGAAGCTTTCTTT. This sequence encodes CASSLGGKGNTEAFF. V gene TRBV7-9 combines with J gene TRBJ1-1, with a tentative D call TRBD1 (5 bases). Germline CDR1 SEHNR, CDR2 FQNEAQ (reference sequence). V lost 5 bases and J 1 base, leaving 14 bases between the germline ends. The length of the CDR3 is 15 residues.

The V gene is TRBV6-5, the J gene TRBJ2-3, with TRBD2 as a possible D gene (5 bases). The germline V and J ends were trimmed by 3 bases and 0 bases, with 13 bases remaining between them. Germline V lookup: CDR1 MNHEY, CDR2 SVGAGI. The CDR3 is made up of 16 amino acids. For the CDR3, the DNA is TGTGCCAGCAGTTATTGGGGTGGACTTAGCACAGATACGCAGTATTTT. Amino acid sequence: CASSYWGGLSTDTQYF.

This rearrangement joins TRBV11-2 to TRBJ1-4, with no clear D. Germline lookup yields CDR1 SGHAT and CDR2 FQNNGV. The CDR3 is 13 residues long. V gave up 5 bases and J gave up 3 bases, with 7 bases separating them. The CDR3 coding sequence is TGTGCCAGCAGCAAGGTGGCTAATGAAAAACTGTTTTTT. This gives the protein CASSKVANEKLFF.

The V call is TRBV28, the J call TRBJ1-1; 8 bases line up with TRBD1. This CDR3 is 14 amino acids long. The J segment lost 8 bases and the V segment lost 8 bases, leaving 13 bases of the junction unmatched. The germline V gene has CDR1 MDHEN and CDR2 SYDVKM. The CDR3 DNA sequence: TGTGCCAGCCGGAACTCAGGACAGGGACAAGAAGCTTTCTTT. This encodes CASRNSGQGQEAFF.

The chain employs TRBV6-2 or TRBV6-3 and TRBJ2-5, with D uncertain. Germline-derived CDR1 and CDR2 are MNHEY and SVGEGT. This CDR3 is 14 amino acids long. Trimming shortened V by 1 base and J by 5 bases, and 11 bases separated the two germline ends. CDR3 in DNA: TGTGCCAGCAGTTACTTGAGTCCCCGGGAGACCCAGTACTTC. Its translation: CASSYLSPRETQYF.

The CDR3 region is CATSDGTTNTEAFF. The CDR3 DNA reads as TGTGCCACCAGTGATGGAACTACGAACACTGAAGCTTTCTTT. V and J are TRBV24-1 and TRBJ1-1, with D uncertain. The CDR3 has 14 amino acids. Germline CDR1 reads KGHDR; CDR2 reads SFDVKD. With 3 bases removed from V and 1 base from J, the gap between germline ends came to 8 bases.

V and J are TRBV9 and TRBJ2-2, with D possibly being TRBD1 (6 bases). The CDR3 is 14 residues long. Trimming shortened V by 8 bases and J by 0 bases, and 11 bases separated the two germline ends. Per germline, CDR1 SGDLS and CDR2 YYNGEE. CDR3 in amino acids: CASTGTTNTGELFF. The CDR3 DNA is TGTGCCAGTACCGGGACAACGAACACCGGGGAGCTGTTTTTT.

CDR3 coding DNA: TGTGCCAGCAATTCACAGGGGGCACGGAATCAGCCCCAGCATTTT. Its protein is CASNSQGARNQPQHF. V is TRBV28 and J is TRBJ1-5; 9 positions match TRBD1. The germline gives CDR1 MDHEN, CDR2 SYDVKM. With V trimmed by 7 bases and J by 4 bases, 8 bases remained unmatched. CDR3 length equals 15 residues.

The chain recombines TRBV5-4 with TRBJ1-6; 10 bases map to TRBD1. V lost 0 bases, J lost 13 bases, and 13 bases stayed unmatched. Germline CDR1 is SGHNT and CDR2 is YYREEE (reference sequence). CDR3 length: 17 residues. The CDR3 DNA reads TGTGCCAGCAGCTTGGGGGGACAGGGGCGATCCCTTGGGCCCCTCCACTTT. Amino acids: CASSLGGQGRSLGPLHF.

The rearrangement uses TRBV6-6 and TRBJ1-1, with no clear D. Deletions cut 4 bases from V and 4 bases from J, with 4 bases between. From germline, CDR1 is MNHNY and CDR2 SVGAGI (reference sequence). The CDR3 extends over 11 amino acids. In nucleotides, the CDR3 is TGTGCCAGCAGTTCCGTCACTGAAGCTTTCTTT. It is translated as CASSSVTEAFF.

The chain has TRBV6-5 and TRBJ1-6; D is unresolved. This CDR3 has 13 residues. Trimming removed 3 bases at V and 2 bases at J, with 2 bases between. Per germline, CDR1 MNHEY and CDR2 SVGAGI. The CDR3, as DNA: TGTGCCAGCAGTTATGCCTATAATTCACCCCTCCACTTT. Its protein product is CASSYAYNSPLHF.

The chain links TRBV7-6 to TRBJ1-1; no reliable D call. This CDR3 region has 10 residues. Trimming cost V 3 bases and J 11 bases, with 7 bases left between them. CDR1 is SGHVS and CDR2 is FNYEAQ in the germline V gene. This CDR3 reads CASSLTTAFF. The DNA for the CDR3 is TGTGCCAGCAGCTTGACCACCGCTTTCTTT.

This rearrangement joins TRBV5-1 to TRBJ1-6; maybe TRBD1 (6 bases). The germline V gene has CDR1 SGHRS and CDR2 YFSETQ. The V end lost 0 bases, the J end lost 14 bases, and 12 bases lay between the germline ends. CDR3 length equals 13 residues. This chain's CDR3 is CASSLDRVGSLHF. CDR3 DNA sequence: TGCGCCAGCAGCTTGGACAGGGTGGGGTCCCTCCACTTT.

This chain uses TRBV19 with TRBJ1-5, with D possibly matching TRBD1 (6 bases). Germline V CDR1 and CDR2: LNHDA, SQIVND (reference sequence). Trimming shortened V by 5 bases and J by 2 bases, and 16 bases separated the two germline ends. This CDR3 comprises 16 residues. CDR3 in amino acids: CASSVREGVGNQPQHF. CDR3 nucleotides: TGTGCCAGTAGTGTCCGAGAGGGGGTGGGCAATCAGCCCCAGCATTTT.

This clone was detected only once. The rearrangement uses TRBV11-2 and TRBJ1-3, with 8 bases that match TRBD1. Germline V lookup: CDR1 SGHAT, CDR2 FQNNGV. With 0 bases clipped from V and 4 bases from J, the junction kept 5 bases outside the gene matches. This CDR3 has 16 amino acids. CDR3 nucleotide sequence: TGTGCCAGCAGCTTAGATCGGCAGGGGGCAGGAAACACCATATATTTT. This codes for CASSLDRQGAGNTIYF.

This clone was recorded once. The CDR3 DNA is TGTGCCAGCAGCTCCGGGACTTTAGCGGGGGTGGAGACCCAGTACTTC. It encodes CASSSGTLAGVETQYF. The rearrangement joins TRBV7-9 to TRBJ2-5, with 9 bases matching TRBD2. The V gene's germline CDR1 is SEHNR and CDR2 FQNEAQ (reference sequence). The V gene end was trimmed by 4 bases and the J gene end by 5 bases; junction bases not matched to a gene: 11. This CDR3 contains 16 residues. Supplemented by reference TRBV7-9 and TRBJ2-5, the full variable domain reads DTGVSQNPRHKITKRGQNVTFRCDPISEHNRLYWYRQTLGQGPEFLTYFQNEAQLEKSRLLSDRFSAERPKGSFSTLEIQRTEQGDSAMYLCASSSGTLAGVETQYFGPGTRLLVL.

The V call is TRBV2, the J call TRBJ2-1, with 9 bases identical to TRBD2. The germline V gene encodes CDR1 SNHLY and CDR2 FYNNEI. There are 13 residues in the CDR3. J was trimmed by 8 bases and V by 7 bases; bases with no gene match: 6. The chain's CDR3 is CASIGLAIYEQFF. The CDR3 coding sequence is TGTGCCAGCATCGGACTAGCGATCTATGAGCAGTTCTTC.

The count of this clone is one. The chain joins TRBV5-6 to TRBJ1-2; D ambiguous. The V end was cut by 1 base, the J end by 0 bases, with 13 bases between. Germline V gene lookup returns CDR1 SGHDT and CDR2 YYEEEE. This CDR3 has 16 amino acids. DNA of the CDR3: TGTGCCAGCAGCTTGCCCGGCGAGAGTTCTAACTATGGCTACACCTTC. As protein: CASSLPGESSNYGYTF. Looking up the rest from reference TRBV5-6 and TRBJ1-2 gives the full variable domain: DAGVTQSPTHLIKTRGQQVTLRCSPKSGHDTVSWYQQALGQGPQFIFQYYEEEERQRGNFPDRFSGHQFPNYSSELNVNALLLGDSALYLCASSLPGESSNYGYTFGSGTRLTVV.